A single sample gave rise to the 12 T cell receptor beta chains below, sequenced in a study of control samples from healthy donors and cancer patients. The table came from immunoSEQ multiplex PCR; TCRdb's copy has only in-frame clones and leaves some out. The sample holds 65,000 to 90,000 clones, 75% to 90% seen once. Material for sequencing was PBMCs. All receptors derive from a woman between 45 and 65 years old with colorectal cancer.

This clone was recorded a few times. The V and J genes are TRBV4-1 and TRBJ1-2; TRBD1 matches 9 bases. CDR1 is MGHRA and CDR2 is YSYEKL in the germline V gene. The CDR3 is made up of 13 amino acids. J gave up 5 bases and V 4 bases, and 2 bases lay outside the gene matches. CDR3 coding DNA: TGCGCCAGCAGCCCGACAGGGGGATATGGCTACACCTTC. This codes for CASSPTGGYGYTF.

J is TRBJ2-2 and V is TRBV6-5; D possibly matches TRBD1 or TRBD2 (5 bases each). Trimming pared 6 bases from V and 7 bases from J, leaving 18 bases between. Germline CDR1 and CDR2: MNHEY and SVGAGI. The CDR3 runs 15 residues. The CDR3 bases are TGTGCCAGCAGCCGGTTCCGGGACGAAAACGGGGAGCTGTTTTTT. Its translation: CASSRFRDENGELFF.

This clone has only one observation. The V and J genes are TRBV6-5 and TRBJ1-2; D remains unclear. The CDR3 consists of 15 residues. V lost 5 bases to trimming and J lost 1 base, with 14 bases between them. The germline gives CDR1 MNHEY, CDR2 SVGAGI. CDR3 in amino acids: CASSPGVGNNYGYTF. The CDR3 coding sequence is TGTGCCAGCAGTCCCGGCGTAGGGAATAACTATGGCTACACCTTC.

The V gene is TRBV10-2, the J gene TRBJ1-1; D remains ambiguous. Trimming took off 4 bases at V and 4 bases at J, with 4 bases between the two ends. The CDR3 totals 11 residues. Germline V gene lookup returns CDR1 WSHSY and CDR2 SAAADI. CDR3 sequence: CASSGSTEAFF. CDR3 nucleotide sequence: TGCGCCAGCAGTGGTAGCACTGAAGCTTTCTTT.

This CDR3 is CASSTVRGGNEKLFF. The DNA of the CDR3 is TGTGCCAGCAGCACAGTCAGGGGAGGTAATGAAAAACTGTTTTTT. The V and J genes are TRBV6-5 and TRBJ1-4, with TRBD1 as a possible D gene (6 bases). CDR1 is MNHEY, CDR2 SVGAGI, per germline. This CDR3 is built from 15 residues. V was clipped by 6 bases and J by 4 bases, with 15 bases between them.

The V gene is TRBV19, the J gene TRBJ1-1; D is perhaps TRBD1 (5 bases). Trimming took 5 bases from V and 3 from J, leaving 7 bases between them. This CDR3 comprises 12 residues. Germline CDR1 is LNHDA and CDR2 is SQIVND (reference sequence). DNA of the CDR3: TGTGCCAGTAGTCAGGGTGACACTGAAGCTTTCTTT. It is translated as CASSQGDTEAFF.

The CDR3 region has the DNA TGTGCCAGCAGTCGGGACAGCTTGAACACTGAAGCTTTCTTT. This encodes CASSRDSLNTEAFF. This chain connects TRBV6-5 to TRBJ1-1; 7 bases line up with TRBD1. The V gene end was trimmed by 5 bases and the J gene end by 0 bases; junction bases not matched to a gene: 3. Germline CDR1 is MNHEY and CDR2 is SVGAGI. The CDR3 totals 14 residues.

The V and J genes are TRBV6-6 and TRBJ2-5, with 9 positions matching TRBD1. This CDR3 has 15 amino acids. The germline CDR1 and CDR2 sequences are MNHNY and SVGAGI (reference sequence). V lost 6 bases, J lost 2 bases, and 7 bases stayed unmatched. For the CDR3, the DNA is TGTGCCAGCAGGGGGTCTGGGACAGGGCAAGAGACCCAGTACTTC. It translates to CASRGSGTGQETQYF.

The J gene is TRBJ2-3, the V gene TRBV24-1; D may match TRBD1 or TRBD2 (6 bases each). The V end was cut by 11 bases, the J end by 1 base, with 18 bases between. This CDR3 contains 15 residues. Germline-derived CDR1 and CDR2 are KGHDR and SFDVKD. The CDR3 is CAISRRGAGTDTQYF. In nucleotides, the CDR3 is TGTGCCATCTCTCGGAGGGGGGCAGGCACAGATACGCAGTATTTT.

This sequence joins TRBV18 and TRBJ1-6; 9 nucleotides match TRBD1. Germline lookup yields CDR1 KGHSH and CDR2 LQKENI. Trimming removed 3 bases from V and 7 bases from J; junction bases left unmatched: 10. The CDR3 loop spans 17 amino acids. The CDR3, as DNA: TGTGCCAGCTCACCCTTCTCCGGGACAGGGCAAAATTCACCCCTCCACTTT. This translates into CASSPFSGTGQNSPLHF.

V and J are TRBV19 and TRBJ1-5; possible D gene TRBD1, 6 bases. The CDR3 is 14 amino acids. Trimming took off 7 bases at V and 6 bases at J, with 16 bases between the two ends. CDR1 is LNHDA and CDR2 is SQIVND in the germline V gene (reference sequence). CDR3 sequence: CASMWLGAGQPQHF. The CDR3 coding sequence is TGTGCCAGTATGTGGTTGGGGGCGGGTCAGCCCCAGCATTTT.

This rearrangement joins TRBV21-1 to TRBJ2-5; the D segment call TRBD1 is taken from the table without a DNA check. TRBV21-1 is recorded as a pseudogene. The CDR3 covers 19 residues. CDR3 residues: CATRTNQSRDRGYQETQYF. The CDR3 nucleotides read TGTGCAACCAGAACCAATCAATCCCGGGACAGGGGGTACCAAGAGACCCAGTACTTC.